Below are 13 T cell receptor beta chains sequenced from a single sample in a study of CD8 T cells in Susac syndrome (dated by TCRdb to the late 2010s). The method behind the library was the immunoSEQ multiplex PCR assay. RNA was extracted with the RNeasy kit and roughly 0.45 to 1 ug was reverse transcribed using random hexamers. TCRdb passed the public sequencing reads through fastp at Q25 and MiXCR, retaining productive beta sequences. Merged by CDR3 protein, the rows form single entries marked with the most common genes and DNA. A total of about 100,000 distinct CDR3 sequences appear in this sample, approximately 95% of them only once. The ten largest clones represent around 0.3% of the sample. Sequencing was carried out using CD8+ T cells from PBMCs. The receptor set was obtained from a human donor with Susac syndrome.

The gene calls are TRBV28 and TRBJ2-1; D is perhaps TRBD2 (5 bases). The germline gives CDR1 MDHEN, CDR2 SYDVKM. The CDR3 has 12 residues. Trimming cost V 5 bases and J 6 bases, with 8 bases left between them. In nucleotides, the CDR3 is TGTGCCAGCAGTATACTAGGCAATGAGCAGTTCTTC. It yields the protein CASSILGNEQFF.

The rearrangement links TRBV3-1 to TRBJ2-3; D gene uncertain. CDR3 size: 12 residues. The V gene lost 5 bases and the J gene lost 8 bases, with 11 bases spanning the gap. The germline V gene encodes CDR1 LGHDT and CDR2 YNNKEL (reference sequence). CDR3 in amino acids: CASSGSSGTQYF. CDR3 in DNA: TGTGCCAGCAGCGGCTCCTCGGGTACGCAGTATTTT.

The chain joins TRBV6-6 to TRBJ2-7, with TRBD1 as a possible D gene (6 bases). In germline, CDR1 is MNHNY, CDR2 SVGAGI (reference sequence). V shed 0 bases and J shed 4 bases, with 13 bases lying between them. The CDR3 covers 15 residues. CDR3 region: CASSYSDRLRYEQYF. As DNA, the CDR3 is TGTGCCAGCAGTTACTCGGACAGATTACGATACGAGCAGTACTTC.

The CDR3 is CSARDVTYEQYF. In DNA, the CDR3 is TGCAGTGCTAGGGACGTTACCTACGAGCAGTACTTC. The gene calls are TRBV20-1 and TRBJ2-7; D unclear. The CDR3 loop spans 12 amino acids. V lost 3 bases, J lost 2 bases, and 8 bases lay in between. CDR1 is DFQATT, CDR2 SNEGSKA, per germline (reference sequence).

The genes are TRBV20-1 and TRBJ2-4; 8 bases map to TRBD2. The CDR3 totals 15 residues. With V trimmed by 6 bases and J by 5 bases, 12 bases remained unmatched. Germline loops: CDR1 DFQATT, CDR2 SNEGSKA (reference sequence). DNA of the CDR3: TGCAGTGCCCCAAAGCGGGGGAGTCGAGAAAACATTCAGTACTTC. Protein product: CSAPKRGSRENIQYF.

The chain links TRBV9 to TRBJ1-1, with D maybe TRBD1 (5 bases). The germline V gene has CDR1 SGDLS and CDR2 YYNGEE. The CDR3 length is 17 residues. The germline V and J ends were trimmed by 3 bases and 4 bases, with 22 bases remaining between them. The CDR3 DNA is TGTGCCAGCAGCGGGACGGGGGTAGGGGCGAACGGCACTGAAGCTTTCTTT. This gives the protein CASSGTGVGANGTEAFF.

The rearrangement uses TRBV5-1 and TRBJ2-6, with D unclear. The CDR3 has 16 residues. V was pared by 1 base and J by 2 bases, with 10 bases between. CDR1 and CDR2 from the germline V gene are SGHRS and YFSETQ. The CDR3 nucleotides are TGCGCCAGCAGCTTGTATACCGTAGCTGGGGCCAACGTCCTGACTTTC. Translated: CASSLYTVAGANVLTF.

This chain links TRBV3-1 with TRBJ2-2, with TRBD2 identical over 14 bases. With 5 bases clipped from V and 4 bases from J, the junction kept 6 bases outside the gene matches. The CDR3 loop spans 17 amino acids. Germline V gene sequence: CDR1 LGHDT, CDR2 YNNKEL (reference sequence). The CDR3 is CASSFGLAGGITGELFF. The CDR3 bases are TGTGCCAGCAGCTTCGGACTAGCGGGAGGCATCACCGGGGAGCTGTTTTTT.

The chain couples TRBV5-1 to TRBJ2-1; possibly TRBD2 for D (5 bases). The germline V gene encodes CDR1 SGHRS and CDR2 YFSETQ. This CDR3 has 15 amino acids. V dropped 7 bases and J dropped 3 bases, with 17 bases sitting between them. Written as DNA, the CDR3 is TGCGCCAGCGCCATAGACTACCCCCTCTACAATGAGCAGTTCTTC. Translating it yields CASAIDYPLYNEQFF.

The rearrangement links TRBV5-4 to TRBJ2-7; maybe TRBD1 (6 bases). The CDR3 is 13 residues long. The germline gives CDR1 SGHNT, CDR2 YYREEE (reference sequence). Between the trimmed V and J ends, which lost 4 bases and 6 bases, there was a span of 14 bases. The chain's CDR3 is CASSPPTGGEQYF. The DNA of the CDR3 is TGTGCCAGCAGCCCCCCGACAGGAGGCGAGCAGTACTTC. Full variable domain (missing parts from reference TRBV5-4 and TRBJ2-7): ETGVTQSPTHLIKTRGQQVTLRCSSQSGHNTVSWYQQALGQGPQFIFQYYREEENGRGNFPPRFSGLQFPNYSSELNVNALELDDSALYLCASSPPTGGEQYFGPGTRLTVT.

V is TRBV9 and J is TRBJ2-3, with 8 bases lining up with TRBD2. From germline, CDR1 is SGDLS and CDR2 YYNGEE. V was pared by 4 bases and J by 0 bases, with 7 bases of the junction left unmatched. This CDR3 contains 16 residues. The CDR3: CASSPFIAGSTDTQYF. CDR3 nucleotide sequence: TGTGCCAGCAGCCCGTTCATAGCGGGGAGCACAGATACGCAGTATTTT.

The J gene is TRBJ1-2, the V gene TRBV20-1, with D maybe TRBD1 (6 bases). The CDR3 extends over 14 amino acids. Looked up from germline, CDR1 is DFQATT and CDR2 is SNEGSKA (reference sequence). V was trimmed by 3 bases and J by 3 bases, leaving 14 bases between them. The CDR3 sequence is CSASLGQPYYGYTF. The CDR3, as DNA: TGCAGTGCTAGTCTCGGACAGCCCTACTATGGCTACACCTTC.

Only one count was recorded for this clonotype. The chain has TRBV19 and TRBJ1-5, with 9 bases fitting TRBD1. With V trimmed by 6 bases and J by 4 bases, 1 base remained unmatched. Germline V gene sequence: CDR1 LNHDA, CDR2 SQIVND (reference sequence). This CDR3 has 13 residues. Here the CDR3 reads CASRGQGNQPQHF. In DNA, the CDR3 is TGTGCCAGTAGGGGACAGGGAAATCAGCCCCAGCATTTT.